This T cell receptor (beta chain) was observed in a study of neurological immune-mediated disorders. This clonotype was picked up many times. Its antigen is still unknown. Overall study findings and caveats: Expanded clones shared no identical CDR3 amino acid sequences across subjects, which suggested private TCR-beta repertoires in all groups.

The cDNA was produced through 5'RACE with 10-nucleotide random UMIs. TCRdb redid the calling of the 5' RACE reads with MiXCR, one entry per CDR3 protein. This table has fewer than 40,000 distinct CDR3 sequences, about 4.8% appearing once. CDR1 is SGHTA and CDR2 is FQGNSA in the germline V gene. The V gene lost 0 bases and the J gene lost 0 bases, with 15 bases spanning the gap. This CDR3 comprises 17 residues. Sequencing input: PBMCs. The sequence was collected from a man younger than 35 in good health. The chain employs TRBV7-2 and TRBJ2-7; D could derive from TRBD1 or TRBD2 (6 bases each). The CDR3 loop is CASSLASNRGVSYEQYF. CDR3 nucleotide sequence: TGTGCCAGCAGCTTAGCCTCCAATAGGGGGGTCTCCTACGAGCAGTACTTC.